The 16 T cell receptor beta chains listed next were all sequenced from one sample in a study of T cells in Graves' hyperthyroidism and ophthalmopathy. The CDR3 regions of TCR beta were amplified from RNA transcripts. An initial round of RT-PCR targeting the TCR CDR3 relied on the HTBI primer set. TCRdb reprocessed the multiplex PCR reads via MiXCR and lists one record per CDR3 protein. The data hold about 210,000 distinct CDR3 sequences, with approximately 17% observed a single time. Input material: blood. The source of these receptors is a man in his fifties or sixties with Graves' hyperthyroidism.

This clonotype has just a few counts. The chain uses TRBV12-3 or TRBV12-4 and TRBJ2-5; D unresolved. The CDR3 sequence is 13 residues long. Trimming removed 3 bases from V and 4 bases from J, with 9 bases in between. This CDR3 is CASSFRSRETQYF. CDR3 sequence (DNA): TGTGCCAGCAGTTTCAGGTCCCGAGAGACCCAGTACTTC.

This clonotype was picked up many times. J is TRBJ2-3 and V is TRBV12-3 or TRBV12-4, with 11 bases aligning to TRBD2. V shed 8 bases, J shed 10 bases, and the junction held 11 bases outside the gene matches. This CDR3 has 14 residues. The CDR3, as DNA: TGTGCCAGCTTACTAGCGGGAGCTGGGGTATCGCAGTATTTT. Translation gives CASLLAGAGVSQYF.

J is TRBJ2-7 and V is TRBV25-1, with D tentatively TRBD2 (6 bases). Germline CDR1 reads MGHDK; CDR2 reads SYGVNS. The CDR3 has 14 amino acids. The ends were cut back, 2 bases at V and 3 bases at J, with 11 bases in the middle. The CDR3 region is CASSEIGSNYEQYF. CDR3 DNA sequence: TGTGCCAGCAGTGAAATCGGGAGCAACTACGAGCAGTACTTC.

This clonotype was seen at least ten times. This chain links TRBV2 with TRBJ2-7; 11 bases map to TRBD1. Germline V gene data show CDR1 as SNHLY and CDR2 as FYNNEI. The CDR3 has 14 amino acids. Trimming at V came to 6 bases and at J to 0 bases, leaving 1 base not matched to a gene. The CDR3 protein is CASSGTGGSYEQYF. The CDR3 nucleotides are TGTGCCAGCAGCGGGACAGGGGGCTCCTACGAGCAGTACTTC.

Only a few counts were recorded for this clonotype. The J gene is TRBJ2-3, the V gene TRBV7-9, with 7 bases aligning to TRBD2. Germline values: CDR1 SEHNR, CDR2 FQNEAQ (reference sequence). Losses at the gene ends were 5 bases for V and 0 bases for J; bases not matched to a gene: 8. The CDR3 is made up of 16 amino acids. CDR3 protein: CASSPSWGGSTDTQYF. As DNA, the CDR3 is TGTGCCAGCAGCCCTTCATGGGGGGGTAGCACAGATACGCAGTATTTT.

This clonotype showed up many times. The chain has TRBV18 and TRBJ2-2; D is tentatively TRBD1 or TRBD2 (5 bases each). Germline V gene sequence: CDR1 KGHSH, CDR2 LQKENI. There are 18 residues in the CDR3. The V and J ends lost 4 bases and 5 bases respectively, with 23 bases between them. CDR3 loop: CASSLREWLTALTGELFF. As DNA, the CDR3 is TGTGCCAGCTCACTCAGGGAGTGGCTTACCGCGTTGACCGGGGAGCTGTTTTTT. Together with reference TRBV18 and TRBJ2-2, the CDR3 gives the full variable domain: NAGVMQNPRHLVRRRGQEARLRCSPMKGHSHVYWYRQLPEEGLKFMVYLQKENIIDESGMPKERFSAEFPKEGPSILRIQQVVRGDSAAYFCASSLREWLTALTGELFFGEGSRLTVL.

This clonotype appeared many times. The J gene is TRBJ2-3, the V gene TRBV7-2; TRBD2 matches at 11 bases. CDR3 length: 17 amino acids. Germline V CDR1 and CDR2: SGHTA, FQGNSA. V dropped 5 bases and J dropped 4; count of bases not matched to a gene: 11. For the CDR3, the DNA is TGTGCCAGCAGCAGCAGTCGGGGGACTAGCGGTGCAGATACGCAGTATTTT. Translating it yields CASSSSRGTSGADTQYF.

The chain is built from TRBV4-2 and TRBJ2-5; 7 bases are shared with TRBD2. The V gene end was trimmed by 8 bases and the J gene end by 0 bases; junction bases not matched to a gene: 9. This CDR3 is 15 amino acids long. Germline assignment: CDR1 LGHNA and CDR2 YNFKEQ. The CDR3 bases are TGTGCCAGCGGGGGAACTAGCGCCAACCAAGAGACCCAGTACTTC. It translates to CASGGTSANQETQYF.

CDR3 amino acids: CASSQEGLAVNTGELFF. The CDR3 coding sequence is TGTGCCAGCAGCCAAGAGGGACTAGCGGTAAACACCGGGGAGCTGTTTTTT. The rearrangement uses TRBV4-2 and TRBJ2-2; 11 bases map to TRBD2. CDR1 is LGHNA and CDR2 is YNFKEQ in the germline V gene. Trimming cost V 0 bases and J 2 bases; bases outside gene matches: 2. There are 17 residues in the CDR3.

Many counts were recorded for this clonotype. The V and J genes are TRBV7-9 and TRBJ2-7, with D unclear. This CDR3 has 12 residues. CDR1 and CDR2 from the germline V gene are SEHNR and FQNEAQ (reference sequence). The V end lost 5 bases, the J end lost 2 bases, and 7 bases lay between the germline ends. The CDR3 DNA sequence: TGTGCCAGCAGCCCCCACCCCTACGAGCAGTACTTC. This sequence encodes CASSPHPYEQYF.

This clonotype has only a few counts. The chain couples TRBV19 to TRBJ2-5, with 14 bases lining up with TRBD2. Germline CDR1 is LNHDA and CDR2 is SQIVND (reference sequence). CDR3 length equals 16 residues. V shed 5 bases, J shed 4 bases, and the junction held 6 bases outside the gene matches. The CDR3 bases are TGTGCCAGTAGTTCGGGACTAGCGGGAGTACTAGAGACCCAGTACTTC. Translation gives CASSSGLAGVLETQYF.

This clonotype was counted ten times or more. The genes are TRBV28 and TRBJ1-4; no reliable D call. This CDR3 has 18 residues. Germline V lookup: CDR1 MDHEN, CDR2 SYDVKM. V was cut by 3 bases and J by 5 bases, with 22 bases left in between. CDR3: CASSFKRFLGIGNEKLFF. CDR3 DNA sequence: TGTGCCAGCAGTTTCAAGAGGTTCCTGGGCATAGGGAATGAAAAACTGTTTTTT.

In its sample, this clonotype was seen a few times. The chain carries TRBV7-6 and TRBJ2-3, with 8 bases matching TRBD2. The CDR3 totals 16 residues. Germline V lookup: CDR1 SGHVS, CDR2 FNYEAQ. V lost 2 bases, J lost 1 base, and 5 bases stayed unmatched. The CDR3 DNA is TGTGCCAGCAGCTTAAATGCGGGGGGCCGCACAGATACGCAGTATTTT. It codes for CASSLNAGGRTDTQYF.

With regard to this clonotype: A read error may be the cause here, since a much bigger clone is one base away. This sequence joins TRBV10-3 and TRBJ2-1; 13 positions match TRBD2. CDR3 length: 15 amino acids. The germline V gene encodes CDR1 ENHRY and CDR2 SYGVKD. CDR3 nucleotide sequence: TGTGCCGTCAGTGAACTAGCGGGAGGGAACAATGAGCAGTTCTTC. This sequence encodes CAVSELAGGNNEQFF.

This rearrangement joins TRBV4-1 to TRBJ2-1, with 14 bases that match TRBD2. This CDR3 spans 20 amino acids. Germline trimming cut 3 bases from V and 7 bases from J; bases unmatched to any gene: 17. Per germline, CDR1 MGHRA and CDR2 YSYEKL. In DNA, the CDR3 is TGCGCCAGCAGCCAGAGGGCCCTTTCGACCGGGACTAGCGGGAGTAATGAGCAGTTCTTC. Its protein product is CASSQRALSTGTSGSNEQFF.

This clonotype appeared many times. The gene calls are TRBV20-1 and TRBJ2-5; perhaps TRBD2 as D (5 bases). The CDR3 is 16 residues long. Germline V CDR1 and CDR2: DFQATT, SNEGSKA (reference sequence). V shed 0 bases and J shed 5 bases, with 19 bases lying between them. The CDR3 sequence is CSARDPGRGDTETQYF. CDR3 nucleotide sequence: TGCAGTGCTAGAGATCCTGGCCGGGGTGATACGGAGACCCAGTACTTC.